These T cell receptor beta chains were read from a single sample in a study of beta chain features in type 1 diabetes. Repertoires were generated with immunoSEQ multiplex PCR, while TCRdb's copy carries only in-frame clones and drops some. The sample lists roughly 340,000 clones, about 12% occurring once. Material: naive CD4+ T cells from blood. The source is a woman aged 18-29 years with type 1 diabetes. Both conserved end residues are part of each CDR3. The D gene is left open where the match is weak. Rows give clone size only sometimes, using once, few, many, or a class for an expanded clone.

v_gene,d_gene,abundance,j_gene,CDR3nt,CDR3aa
TRBV20-1,.,few,TRBJ1-2,TGCAGTGCCGCGGGGAACTACGGCTACACCTTC,CSAAGNYGYTF
TRBV5-1,.,few,TRBJ2-7,TGCGCCAGCAGCCCGTCCGCGGCAGGGGCCTACGAGCAGTACTTC,CASSPSAAGAYEQYF
TRBV10-3,.,few,TRBJ2-1,TGTGCCATCAGCGTGCGTCTAGCAGCTGACAATGAGCAGTTCTTC,CAISVRLAADNEQFF
TRBV28,.,few,TRBJ2-4,TGTGCCAGCAGTTTACTCCGCGAACAGAGCATTCAGTACTTC,CASSLLREQSIQYF
TRBV10-3,TRBD1,.,TRBJ1-1,TGTGCCATCAGGGGACAGGGCGAAGCTTTCTTT,CAIRGQGEAFF
TRBV29-1,TRBD1,few,TRBJ1-2,TGCAGCGTTGGGGACCGGGGACAGGGTCAGGATGGCTACACCTTC,CSVGDRGQGQDGYTF
TRBV11-2,.,.,TRBJ2-7,TGTGCCAGCAGCCCGACAGGATACGAGCAGTACTTC,CASSPTGYEQYF
TRBV5-4,TRBD1,few,TRBJ2-2,TGTGCCAGCAGCCCGGGACAGGGGGCGGACACCGGGGAGCTGTTTTTT,CASSPGQGADTGELFF
TRBV6-6,.,few,TRBJ2-5,TGTGCCAGCAGTTCATCCGGGACACAAGAGACCCAGTACTTC,CASSSSGTQETQYF
TRBV14,.,few,TRBJ2-7,TGTGCCAGCAGCCCGCAGGGGACCCTCCCCTACGAGCAGTACTTC,CASSPQGTLPYEQYF
TRBV6-5,.,few,TRBJ2-1,TGTGCCAGCAGTTACTCGACGGGTGAGCAGTTCTTC,CASSYSTGEQFF
TRBV30,.,.,TRBJ2-1,TGTGCCTGGATGGGGGCCGGTTGGGGGGAGCAGTTCTTC,CAWMGAGWGEQFF
TRBV14,.,.,TRBJ1-3,TGTGCCAGCAGCCTCTCGGGACTAGCTGGAAACACCATATATTTT,CASSLSGLAGNTIYF
TRBV19,.,.,TRBJ2-2,TGTGCCAGTAGGCTCGGGACACTCAACACCGGGGAGCTGTTTTTT,CASRLGTLNTGELFF
TRBV7-9,TRBD1,.,TRBJ1-2,TGTGCCGGAGACAGGGGGCGCGGCTATGGCTACACCTTC,CAGDRGRGYGYTF